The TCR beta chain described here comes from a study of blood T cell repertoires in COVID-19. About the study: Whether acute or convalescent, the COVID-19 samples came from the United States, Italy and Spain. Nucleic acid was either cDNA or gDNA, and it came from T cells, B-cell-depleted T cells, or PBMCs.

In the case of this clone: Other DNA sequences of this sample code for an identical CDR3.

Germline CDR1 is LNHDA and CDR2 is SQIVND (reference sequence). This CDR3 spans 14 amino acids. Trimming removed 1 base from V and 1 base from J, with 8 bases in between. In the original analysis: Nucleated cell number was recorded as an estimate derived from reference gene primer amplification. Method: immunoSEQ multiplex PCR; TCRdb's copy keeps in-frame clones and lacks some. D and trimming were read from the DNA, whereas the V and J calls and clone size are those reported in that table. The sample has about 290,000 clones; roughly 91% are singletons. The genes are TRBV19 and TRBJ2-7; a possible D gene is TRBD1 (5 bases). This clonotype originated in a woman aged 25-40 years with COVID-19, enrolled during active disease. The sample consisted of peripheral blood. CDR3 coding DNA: TGTGCCAGTAGTATAGGGCAGGGATCCTACGAGCAGTACTTC. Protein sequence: CASSIGQGSYEQYF.